This record looks at one TCR beta chain sequence and its context. It has no much larger one-base neighbor in the sample; base qualities were not kept. The data were taken from a study of blood T cell repertoires in acute mononucleosis (TCRdb year 2020). Study-level background: Acute-phase samples, which represented the primary response, were collected within 2 weeks of symptom onset. In the acute phase, YVL-BR-specific cells accounted for a mean of approximately 2.1% of blood CD8 T cells, and GLC-BM-specific cells for a mean of around 1%. The mean blood EBV load was approximately 3.8 log10 genome copies per million B cells in acute infection and about 2.5 at convalescence. Broader findings and caveats from the paper: With only a few donors in the cohort, group averages were based on very few individuals. Because only a fraction of each donor's blood was analyzed, sampling error might partly account for the low clonotype overlap between the acute and convalescent samples. Only about 9.5% of unique acute clonotypes persisted into convalescence, yet these made up most of the response; new diverse de novo clonotypes seemingly replaced the rest. In TCR repertoire selection for BRLF1 (YVL-BR), TCRalpha CDR3 motifs took on a dominant role, whereas TCRbeta played only a minimal one.

The CDR3 starts with the cysteine, ends with the phenylalanine, and has 16 residues. The only DNA kept is the CDR3, 48 bases in frame from the first base. V is pared back by 0 bases and J by 16 bases, with 25 bases lying between the germline termini. For TCR profiling, total RNA from no fewer than 8,000 sorted tetramer+ CD8 T cells was reverse transcribed into cDNA. CDR3 regions were amplified by PCR with primers annealing to V and J regions, adding unique molecular identifiers to track templates. TCRalpha and TCRbeta chains were profiled using the immunoSEQ platform, including its sequencing and error-correction standards. The authors' analysis ran thus. Clonal copy numbers were corrected for sequencing and PCR errors, and IMGT conventions were followed to define CDR3s. Only productive rearrangements were analyzed, using immunoSEQ Analyzer versions 2.0 and 3.0, with gene-pairing frequencies processed further in Microsoft Excel. Circos plots were used to visualize V-J pairings, and MEME together with a custom motifSearch program was used to find CDR3 motifs. The OLGA algorithm was used to calculate the probability of generation of TCR sequences. A clonotype seen at both visits was called persistent, a clonotype seen only at the acute visit was called nonpersistent, and a clonotype seen only at convalescence was called de novo. Any amino acid clonotype used by more than one donor was defined as a public TCR. The source is immuneACCESS, and TCRdb retained only in-frame sequences with V and J called. Part of the clones is not carried over; for the studies checked, unresolved V genes explain less than half of this, and the remainder is unexplained. The DNA gave D and trimming, while V, J and clone size come from that table. Across this sample there are under 2,500 clones, with around 27% seen only once. Approximately 46% of the sample lies in the top ten.

The time point label on this specimen signifies: acute infectious mononucleosis, at clinical presentation within 2 weeks of symptom onset (visit 1). Over primary infection, the study followed CD8 T cell responses to two immunodominant EBV epitopes: BRLF1 109 (YVL-BR) and BMLF1 280 (GLC-BM). A positive serum heterophile antibody test and EBV viral capsid antigen-specific IgM indicated primary EBV infection. As a first step, magnetic positive selection (MACS) was used to enrich total CD8 T cells from the PBMCs. A FACSAria III was used to sort live CD3+ CD8+ tetramer+ cells to a purity above 90%. Cells were sorted with a PE-conjugated tetramer loaded with the BRLF1 109-117 peptide. At both acute infection and convalescence, EBV epitope-specific CD8 T cells were tetramer-sorted, and the TCR repertoires of those cells were deep-sequenced directly ex vivo. A few people aged roughly 18 to 30 with clinical acute infectious mononucleosis and laboratory evidence of primary EBV infection were used as donors. Heparinized peripheral blood was collected once when donors presented clinically with mononucleosis symptoms and a second time roughly 6 months afterward. Ficoll-Paque density gradient centrifugation was used to isolate PBMCs.

Recombination linked TRBV23-1 to TRBJ2-4, with TRBD1 as a weak D call on 5 bases. TRBV23-1 is identified as an open reading frame with a role that is uncertain. The TCR comes from a woman between 18 and 29 years old with infectious mononucleosis caused by EBV. Sequenced here: EBV YVL epitope tetramer+ CD8+ T cells sorted from PBMCs, sampled during acute infectious mononucleosis. The cell subset or site label on this specimen signifies: CD8 T cells binding a tetramer with EBV BRLF1 109-117 peptide (YVL-BR). The sequenced DNA: TGCGCCAGCAGTCAATCTAAGGTTGATGGGGCAGTAAAACATTACTTC. This codes for CASSQSKVDGAVKHYF.